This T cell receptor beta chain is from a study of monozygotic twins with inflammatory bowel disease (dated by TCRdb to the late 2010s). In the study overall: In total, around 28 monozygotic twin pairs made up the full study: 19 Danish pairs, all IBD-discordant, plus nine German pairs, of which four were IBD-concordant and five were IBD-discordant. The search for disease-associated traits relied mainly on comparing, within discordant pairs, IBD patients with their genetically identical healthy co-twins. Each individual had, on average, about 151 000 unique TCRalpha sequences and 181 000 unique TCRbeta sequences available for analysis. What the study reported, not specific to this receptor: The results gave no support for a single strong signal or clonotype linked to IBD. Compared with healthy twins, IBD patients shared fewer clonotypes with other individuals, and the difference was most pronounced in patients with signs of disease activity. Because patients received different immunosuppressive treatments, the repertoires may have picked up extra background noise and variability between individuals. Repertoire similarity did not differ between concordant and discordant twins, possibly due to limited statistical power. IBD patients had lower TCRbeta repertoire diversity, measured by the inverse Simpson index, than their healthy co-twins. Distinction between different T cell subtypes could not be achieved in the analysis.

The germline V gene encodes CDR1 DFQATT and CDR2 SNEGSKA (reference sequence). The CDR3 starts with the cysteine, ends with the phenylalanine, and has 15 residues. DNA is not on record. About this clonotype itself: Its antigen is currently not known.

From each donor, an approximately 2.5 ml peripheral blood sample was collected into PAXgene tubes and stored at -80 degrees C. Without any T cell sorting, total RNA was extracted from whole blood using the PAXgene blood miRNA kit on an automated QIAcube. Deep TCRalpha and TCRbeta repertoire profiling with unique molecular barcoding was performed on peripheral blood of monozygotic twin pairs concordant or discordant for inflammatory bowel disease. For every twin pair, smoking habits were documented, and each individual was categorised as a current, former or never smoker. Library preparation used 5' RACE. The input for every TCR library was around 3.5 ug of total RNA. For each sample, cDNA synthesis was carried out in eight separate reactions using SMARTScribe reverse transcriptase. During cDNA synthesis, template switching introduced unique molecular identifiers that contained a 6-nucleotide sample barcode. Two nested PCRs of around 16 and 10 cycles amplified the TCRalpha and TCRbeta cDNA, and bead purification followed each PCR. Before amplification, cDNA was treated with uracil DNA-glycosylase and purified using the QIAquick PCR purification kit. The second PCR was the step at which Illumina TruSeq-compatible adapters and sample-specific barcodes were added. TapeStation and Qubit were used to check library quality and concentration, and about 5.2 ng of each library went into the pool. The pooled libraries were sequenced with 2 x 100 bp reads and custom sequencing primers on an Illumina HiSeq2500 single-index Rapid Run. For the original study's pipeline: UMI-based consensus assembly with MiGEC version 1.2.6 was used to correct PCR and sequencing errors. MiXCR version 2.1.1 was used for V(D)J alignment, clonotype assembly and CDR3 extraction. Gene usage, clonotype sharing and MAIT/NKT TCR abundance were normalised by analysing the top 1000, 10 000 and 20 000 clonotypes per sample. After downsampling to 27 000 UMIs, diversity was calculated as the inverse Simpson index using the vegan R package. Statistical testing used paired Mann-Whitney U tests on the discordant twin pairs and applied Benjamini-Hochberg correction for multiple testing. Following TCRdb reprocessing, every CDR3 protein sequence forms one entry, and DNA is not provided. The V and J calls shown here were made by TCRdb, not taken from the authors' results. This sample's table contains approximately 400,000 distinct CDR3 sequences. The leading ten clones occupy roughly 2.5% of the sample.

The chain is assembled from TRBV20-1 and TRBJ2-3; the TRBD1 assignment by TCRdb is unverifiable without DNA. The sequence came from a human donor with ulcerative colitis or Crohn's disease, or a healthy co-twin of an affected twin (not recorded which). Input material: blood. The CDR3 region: CSATRDRGFSDTQYF.